This T cell receptor (beta chain) is from a study of blood T cell repertoires in COVID-19. Study background: Samples taken during acute and convalescent COVID-19 were collected in the United States, Italy and Spain.

Only a few counts were recorded for this clone. Per the original data handling: Cell counts per sample came from amplifying reference gene primers. Libraries were prepared by immunoSEQ multiplex PCR; TCRdb keeps only in-frame clonotypes and omits some of them. V and J calls and clone size are copied from that table; D and trimming were computed from the DNA. This sample has some 40,000 clones, with over 70% found just once. Germline CDR1 MNHEY, CDR2 SVGAGI. This CDR3 is 13 amino acids long. Trimming took off 5 bases at V and 5 bases at J, with 13 bases between the two ends. The sequence was collected from a human donor in a cohort sampled during active COVID-19. The sequenced sample was peripheral blood. This chain uses TRBV6-5 with TRBJ2-7; tentatively, D is TRBD1 (6 bases). Here the CDR3 DNA reads TGTGCCAGCAGTAGGGGGACACAACACGAGCAGTACTTC. Translated: CASSRGTQHEQYF.